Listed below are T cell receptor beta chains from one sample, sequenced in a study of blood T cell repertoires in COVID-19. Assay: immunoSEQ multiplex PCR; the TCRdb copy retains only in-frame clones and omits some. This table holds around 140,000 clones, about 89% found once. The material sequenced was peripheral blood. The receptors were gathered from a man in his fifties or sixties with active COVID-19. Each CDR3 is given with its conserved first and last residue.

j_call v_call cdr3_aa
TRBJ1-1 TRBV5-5 CASSLGQTNTEAFF
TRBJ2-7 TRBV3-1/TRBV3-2 CASRGQGKFYEQYF
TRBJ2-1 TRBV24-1 CATSDSGLAGGNEQFF
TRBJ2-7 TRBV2 CASSEGRVPYEQYF
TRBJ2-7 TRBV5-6 CASSYLDRMPSYEQYF
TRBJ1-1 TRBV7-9 CASSIIQGAGQAFF
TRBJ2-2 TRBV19 CATTGQGWSGELFF
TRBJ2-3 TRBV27 CASSREGIITDTQYF
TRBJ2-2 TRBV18 CASSPTTGSTGELFF
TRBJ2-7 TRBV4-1 CASSQDRGLGEQYF
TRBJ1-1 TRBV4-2 CASSQVGAGDTEAFF